This entry describes one T cell receptor (beta chain). Germline and junction disagree at one end, which may indicate a read error. Germline assignment: CDR1 KGHDR and CDR2 SFDVKD. The CDR3 consists of 10 residues. This sample stems from a study of blood T cell repertoires in COVID-19. The data were produced by immunoSEQ multiplex PCR, yet TCRdb's version contains in-frame clones alone and is incomplete. The table lists around 180,000 clones, about 86% of them singletons. The rearrangement links TRBV24-1 to TRBJ1-2; D is unresolved. Specimen: peripheral blood. The TCR sequence derives from a woman in her 30s with active or convalescent COVID-19. The CDR3: CATSDMEGPF. CDR3 nucleotides: TGTGCCACCAGTGATATGGAGGGCCCCTTC.